This passage covers 27 T cell receptor beta chains from one sample sequenced in a study of blood T cell repertoires in COVID-19. Sequenced by immunoSEQ multiplex PCR; TCRdb stores in-frame clones only, minus some. The sample contains around 450,000 clones, roughly 89% of which appear only once. Sequences were obtained from peripheral blood. The receptors stem from a woman aged 30 to 39 with acute or convalescent COVID-19.

The J gene is TRBJ1-2, the V gene TRBV19; 7 nucleotides agree with TRBD1. Trimming removed 4 bases from V and 2 bases from J; junction bases left unmatched: 4. CDR1 is LNHDA, CDR2 SQIVND, per germline (reference sequence). This CDR3 spans 14 amino acids. The CDR3 reads CASSKPGQNYGYTF. CDR3 bases: TGTGCCAGTAGTAAACCGGGACAGAACTATGGCTACACCTTC. The variable domain in full, with the rest retrieved from reference TRBV19 and TRBJ1-2, is DGGITQSPKYLFRKEGQNVTLSCEQNLNHDAMYWYRQDPGQGLRLIYYSQIVNDFQKGDIAEGYSVSREKKESFPLTVTSAQKNPTAFYLCASSKPGQNYGYTFGSGTRLTVV.

The V gene is TRBV9, the J gene TRBJ2-3; possible D gene TRBD1, 5 bases. The germline CDR1 and CDR2 sequences are SGDLS and YYNGEE. V lost 0 bases and J 0 bases, leaving 11 bases between the germline ends. The length of the CDR3 is 16 residues. CDR3 nucleotides: TGTGCCAGCAGCGTAGCTGTGACAGCTAGCACAGATACGCAGTATTTT. Translated, it gives CASSVAVTASTDTQYF.

The chain employs TRBV3-1 (or the pseudogene TRBV3-2) and TRBJ1-3; 7 nucleotides align to TRBD1. V trimming: 0 bases; J trimming: 0 bases; junction bases outside the gene matches: 5. The CDR3 runs to 17 residues. Germline V gene lookup returns CDR1 LGHDT and CDR2 YNNKEL (reference sequence). The CDR3 here is CASSQEETGISGNTIYF. The CDR3 DNA is TGTGCCAGCAGCCAAGAAGAGACAGGGATCTCTGGAAACACCATATATTTT.

V is TRBV5-1 and J is TRBJ2-5; the match to TRBD1 covers 7 bases. The length of the CDR3 is 14 residues. Germline CDR1 and CDR2: SGHRS and YFSETQ. Unmatched junction bases numbered 5, after V lost 3 bases and J lost 3 bases. The CDR3 is CASSYDRVKETQYF. For the CDR3, the DNA is TGCGCCAGCAGCTACGACAGGGTAAAAGAGACCCAGTACTTC.

J is TRBJ1-6 and V is TRBV5-1, with 8 bases matching TRBD1. The CDR3 runs 16 residues. V shed 4 bases, J shed 2 bases, and the junction held 5 bases outside the gene matches. In germline, CDR1 is SGHRS, CDR2 YFSETQ. CDR3 sequence (DNA): TGCGCCAGCAGCCCTGACAGGGGACCCTATAATTCACCCCTCCACTTT. Translating gives CASSPDRGPYNSPLHF.

J is TRBJ1-2 and V is TRBV28, with a possible D match to TRBD1 (5 bases). Germline CDR1 reads MDHEN; CDR2 reads SYDVKM. This CDR3 comprises 13 residues. Trimming removed 6 bases from V and 7 bases from J, with 15 bases in between. The CDR3 DNA reads TGTGCCAGCAGCTTAGACAGCAATGGTGGCTACACCTTC. Residues: CASSLDSNGGYTF.

The V and J genes are TRBV6-2 or TRBV6-3 and TRBJ1-2; D gene ambiguous. This CDR3 region has 14 residues. V was pared by 5 bases and J by 7 bases, with 17 bases between. Germline V gene sequence: CDR1 MNHEY, CDR2 SVGEGT. The CDR3 loop is CASSQSGPRGGYTF. The DNA of the CDR3 is TGTGCCAGCAGTCAATCGGGTCCGCGCGGTGGCTACACCTTC.

The V call is TRBV19, the J call TRBJ1-2, with D perhaps TRBD1 (6 bases). With 3 bases removed from V and 0 bases from J, the gap between germline ends came to 11 bases. The CDR3 contains 15 residues. The V gene's germline CDR1 is LNHDA and CDR2 SQIVND (reference sequence). CDR3 DNA: TGTGCCAGTAGTATGGTAGGGGGAGCTAACTATGGCTACACCTTC. Protein product: CASSMVGGANYGYTF. Based on the CDR3 plus reference TRBV19 and TRBJ1-2, the full variable domain is DGGITQSPKYLFRKEGQNVTLSCEQNLNHDAMYWYRQDPGQGLRLIYYSQIVNDFQKGDIAEGYSVSREKKESFPLTVTSAQKNPTAFYLCASSMVGGANYGYTFGSGTRLTVV.

The rearrangement links TRBV7-2 to TRBJ1-5, with D tentatively TRBD1 (5 bases). V lost 3 bases and J lost 7, with 10 bases in between. The CDR3 consists of 13 residues. Germline CDR1 is SGHTA and CDR2 is FQGNSA. The CDR3 sequence: CASSFGGGQPQHF. The CDR3 coding sequence is TGTGCCAGCAGCTTCGGGGGGGGGCAGCCCCAGCATTTT.

The gene calls are TRBV18 and TRBJ2-1, with 12 bases fitting TRBD2. V gave up 5 bases and J gave up 0 bases; unmatched junction bases: 5. CDR1 and CDR2 from the germline V gene are KGHSH and LQKENI. The length of the CDR3 is 17 residues. The CDR3 sequence: CASSLWTSGTSYNEQFF. The DNA for the CDR3 is TGTGCCAGCTCATTATGGACTAGCGGGACCTCCTACAATGAGCAGTTCTTC. Combining the CDR3 with reference TRBV18 and TRBJ2-1 gives the whole variable domain NAGVMQNPRHLVRRRGQEARLRCSPMKGHSHVYWYRQLPEEGLKFMVYLQKENIIDESGMPKERFSAEFPKEGPSILRIQQVVRGDSAAYFCASSLWTSGTSYNEQFFGPGTRLTVL.

This clone was seen a single time. The gene calls are TRBV5-1 and TRBJ1-3, with D tentatively TRBD1 (6 bases). The CDR3 totals 15 residues. V shed 3 bases and J shed 0 bases, with 10 bases lying between them. Germline lookup yields CDR1 SGHRS and CDR2 YFSETQ. CDR3: CASSWDTSSGNTIYF. Written as DNA, the CDR3 is TGCGCCAGCAGCTGGGACACGAGCTCTGGAAACACCATATATTTT.

This sequence joins TRBV5-1 and TRBJ2-3; D unclear. The V end lost 4 bases, the J end lost 5 bases, and 11 bases lay between the germline ends. The germline gives CDR1 SGHRS, CDR2 YFSETQ. The CDR3 is made up of 13 amino acids. The CDR3, as DNA: TGCGCCAGCAGCCCCCTGTCGGGAGATACGCAGTATTTT. Its translation is CASSPLSGDTQYF. The whole variable domain, filled in from reference TRBV5-1 and TRBJ2-3, reads KAGVTQTPRYLIKTRGQQVTLSCSPISGHRSVSWYQQTPGQGLQFLFEYFSETQRNKGNFPGRFSGRQFSNSRSEMNVSTLELGDSALYLCASSPLSGDTQYFGPGTRLTVL.

The chain couples TRBV6-2 or TRBV6-3 to TRBJ1-2; 9 bases line up with TRBD1. V dropped 0 bases and J dropped 8; count of bases not matched to a gene: 7. CDR1 is MNHEY, CDR2 SVGEGT, per germline. The CDR3 is 15 amino acids. The CDR3 bases are TGTGCCAGCAGTTACTCTGGACAGGGGCTGGGCGGCTACACCTTC. This translates into CASSYSGQGLGGYTF.

The V and J genes are TRBV6-5 and TRBJ2-7; tentative D call: TRBD1 (6 bases). Germline-derived CDR1 and CDR2 are MNHEY and SVGAGI. V was trimmed by 5 bases and J by 3 bases, leaving 17 bases between them. The CDR3 has 15 amino acids. The CDR3 sequence: CASSLDSLHYYEQYF. Here the CDR3 DNA reads TGTGCCAGCAGTCTGGACAGCCTTCATTACTACGAGCAGTACTTC.

The V call is TRBV5-1, the J call TRBJ2-2; D is perhaps TRBD1 (6 bases). Per germline, CDR1 SGHRS and CDR2 YFSETQ. V shed 4 bases and J shed 8 bases, with 9 bases lying between them. The CDR3 sequence is 12 residues long. CDR3 residues: CASSTGTGELFF. CDR3 coding DNA: TGCGCCAGCAGCACAGGGACAGGGGAGCTGTTTTTT.

This clone was recorded only once. The J gene is TRBJ1-1, the V gene TRBV28; TRBD1 matches 8 bases. CDR3 length: 15 amino acids. The germline gives CDR1 MDHEN, CDR2 SYDVKM. Unmatched junction bases numbered 10, after V lost 5 bases and J lost 5 bases. The CDR3 here is CASSTFPTGETEAFF. The CDR3 nucleotides read TGTGCCAGCAGTACTTTCCCGACAGGGGAGACTGAAGCTTTCTTT.

This chain connects TRBV3-1 (or the pseudogene TRBV3-2) to TRBJ1-2; tentatively, D is TRBD1 (5 bases). The CDR3 spans 16 residues. Trimming shortened V by 0 bases and J by 4 bases, and 15 bases separated the two germline ends. Germline CDR1 is LGHDT and CDR2 is YNNKEL (reference sequence). The CDR3 DNA follows: TGTGCCAGCAGCCAAGATGGGCGGGGCGGGAGCTATGGCTACACCTTC. It is translated as CASSQDGRGGSYGYTF.

CDR3 sequence: CASSSSGGLEAFF. Written as DNA, the CDR3 is TGTGCCAGCAGTTCCTCAGGCGGCCTCGAAGCTTTCTTT. This chain links TRBV6-5 with TRBJ1-1; D remains unclear. Trimming left V 4 bases short and J 8 bases short, with 14 bases between. From germline, CDR1 is MNHEY and CDR2 SVGAGI. The CDR3 is made up of 13 amino acids.

The rearrangement joins TRBV15 to TRBJ1-6; unclear D gene. V was shortened by 5 bases and J by 6 bases, with 11 bases between the two germline ends. The CDR3 consists of 14 residues. Germline CDR1 reads LNHNV; CDR2 reads YYDKDF (reference sequence). CDR3 in DNA: TGTGCCACCAGCTTACAGATAACTAATTCACCCCTCCACTTT. Protein sequence: CATSLQITNSPLHF.

This clone appeared a single time. The chain links TRBV7-8 to TRBJ2-2, with a weak D call TRBD1 (6 bases). Germline V lookup: CDR1 SGHVS, CDR2 FQNEAQ. The CDR3 loop spans 15 amino acids. The V and J ends lost 2 bases and 7 bases respectively, with 14 bases between them. The CDR3 sequence is CASSLFSGVLGELFF. The CDR3 DNA follows: TGTGCCAGCAGCTTATTTTCAGGGGTCCTCGGGGAGCTGTTTTTT.

CDR3 DNA: TGTGCCAGCAGTGAATCAGGAAGTCAGCCCCAGCATTTT. Its protein product is CASSESGSQPQHF. This chain uses TRBV2 with TRBJ1-5; no reliable D call. In germline, CDR1 is SNHLY, CDR2 FYNNEI. The CDR3 contains 13 residues. Deletions cut 2 bases from V and 6 bases from J, with 8 bases between.

The CDR3 reads CASSIRRGEVLSGNTIYF. CDR3 nucleotide sequence: TGTGCCAGCAGTATACGCCGAGGAGAGGTACTTTCTGGAAACACCATATATTTT. The gene calls are TRBV28 and TRBJ1-3; D ambiguous. This CDR3 is 18 amino acids long. The ends were cut back, 5 bases at V and 1 base at J, with 21 bases in the middle. Looked up from germline, CDR1 is MDHEN and CDR2 is SYDVKM.

The chain combines TRBV30 with TRBJ2-1; perhaps TRBD2 as D (7 bases). CDR1 GTSNPN and CDR2 SVGIG come from the germline V gene (reference sequence). This CDR3 spans 19 amino acids. The V end lost 3 bases, the J end lost 3 bases, and 27 bases lay between the germline ends. The CDR3 DNA is TGTGCCTGGAGCGCCCCGGGGAGGGGGGTTTACGTGGTCTACAATGAGCAGTTCTTC. Amino acids: CAWSAPGRGVYVVYNEQFF.

This chain connects TRBV4-1 to TRBJ2-7; D is unclear. The germline gives CDR1 MGHRA, CDR2 YSYEKL. V was trimmed by 4 bases and J by 5 bases, leaving 15 bases between them. The CDR3 is 14 residues long. The CDR3 loop is CASSRTQVADEQYF. CDR3 in DNA: TGCGCCAGCAGCCGTACGCAGGTGGCAGACGAGCAGTACTTC.

This clone showed up many times. DNA for the CDR3: TGTGCCAGCAGTGATAGGCAGGGGACTGAAGCTTTCTTT. The encoded protein is CASSDRQGTEAFF. This chain connects TRBV2 to TRBJ1-1; TRBD1 might be the D (6 bases). There are 13 residues in the CDR3. Germline V CDR1 and CDR2: SNHLY, FYNNEI. Trimming took off 3 bases at V and 5 bases at J, with 10 bases between the two ends.

The rearrangement joins TRBV9 to TRBJ1-6; 8 bases line up with TRBD1. Per the germline V gene, CDR1 is SGDLS and CDR2 is YYNGEE. This CDR3 has 15 amino acids. J was trimmed by 7 bases and V by 3 bases; bases with no gene match: 6. CDR3 region: CASSGDRGQNSPLHF. The CDR3, as DNA: TGTGCCAGCAGCGGCGACAGGGGTCAGAATTCACCCCTCCACTTT.

This chain joins TRBV6-1 and TRBJ1-1, with 9 bases fitting TRBD1. J lost 0 bases, V lost 4 bases, and 6 bases had no gene match. There are 16 residues in the CDR3. CDR1 and CDR2 (germline): MNHNS, SASEGT. CDR3 region: CASSATGGALNTEAFF. The CDR3 region has the DNA TGTGCCAGCAGTGCCACAGGGGGCGCTTTGAACACTGAAGCTTTCTTT.